The 21 T cell receptor beta chains below all came from one sample that was sequenced in a study of post-analysis software for immune sequencing data. General study results and limits: Controls showed lower frequencies than patients for roughly five TRBV segments, and TRBV5-6, TRBV5-1 and TRBV20-1 were among these.

TCR beta cDNA libraries had unique molecular identifiers. TCRdb recomputed calls from the PCR reads with MiXCR, one row per CDR3 protein. The sample holds about 570,000 distinct CDR3 sequences, approximately 34% seen once. These receptors' antigens are unknown. Input material: blood. These receptors were taken from a girl aged 2-17 years with multiple sclerosis.

As for this clonotype: The germline gene is not matched at one end of the junction; a read error may be the cause. This rearrangement joins TRBV9 to TRBJ2-1; no firm D call. This CDR3 is 15 amino acids long. In germline, CDR1 is SGDLS, CDR2 YYNGEE. The CDR3 DNA follows: TGTGCCGGCAGCGTAAACGCACGAACCTACAATGAGCAGTTCTTC. Protein sequence: CAGSVNARTYNEQFF.

The chain recombines TRBV28 with TRBJ2-1; no definite D call. V was pared by 6 bases and J by 13 bases, with 13 bases between. The CDR3 sequence is 11 residues long. CDR1 is MDHEN and CDR2 is SYDVKM in the germline V gene. The chain's CDR3 is CASSLMETQFF. CDR3 nucleotide sequence: TGTGCCAGCAGCCTGATGGAGACCCAGTTCTTC. The entire variable domain, with the rest obtained from reference TRBV28 and TRBJ2-1, is as follows: DVKVTQSSRYLVKRTGEKVFLECVQDMDHENMFWYRQDPGLGLRLIYFSYDVKMKEKGDIPEGYSVSREKKERFSLILESASTNQTSMYLCASSLMETQFFGPGTRLTVL.

This clonotype was detected a few times. This sequence joins TRBV29-1 and TRBJ1-2; no clear D gene. The germline gives CDR1 SQVTM, CDR2 ANQGSEA. Between the trimmed V and J ends, which lost 0 bases and 2 bases, there was a span of 7 bases. CDR3 length equals 13 residues. In DNA form, the CDR3 reads TGCAGCGTTGAAGATCCCAGGAACTATGGCTACACCTTC. It specifies CSVEDPRNYGYTF.

This clonotype was seen a few times. This sequence joins TRBV20-1 and TRBJ2-3, with D possibly TRBD2 on 6 matching bases. The CDR3 is made up of 13 amino acids. The V end lost 6 bases, the J end lost 1 base, and 11 bases lay between the germline ends. The germline V gene encodes CDR1 DFQATT and CDR2 SNEGSKA (reference sequence). This CDR3 reads CSASPGGTDTQYF. In nucleotides, the CDR3 is TGCAGTGCGTCCCCGGGGGGCACAGATACGCAGTATTTT.

V is TRBV5-5 and J is TRBJ1-1; no reliable D call. Deletions cut 6 bases from V and 4 bases from J, with 13 bases between. The V gene's germline CDR1 is SGHKS and CDR2 YYEKEE (reference sequence). This CDR3 is built from 13 residues. As DNA, the CDR3 is TGTGCCAGCACTTTCGGGGATCTCACTGAAGCTTTCTTT. Translating gives CASTFGDLTEAFF.

V is TRBV20-1 and J is TRBJ1-1; D possibly corresponds to TRBD1 (6 bases). The length of the CDR3 is 13 residues. V was shortened by 4 bases and J by 4 bases, with 13 bases between the two germline ends. The germline V gene encodes CDR1 DFQATT and CDR2 SNEGSKA (reference sequence). The CDR3 loop reads CSAKLRGPTEAFF. The CDR3 DNA reads as TGCAGTGCTAAACTCAGGGGACCCACTGAAGCTTTCTTT.

J is TRBJ1-1 and V is TRBV12-3 or TRBV12-4, with a weak D call TRBD1 (6 bases). Deletions cut 4 bases from V and 3 bases from J, with 9 bases between. The CDR3 consists of 13 residues. The CDR3 protein is CASSWAGDTEAFF. CDR3 nucleotide sequence: TGTGCCAGCAGTTGGGCAGGGGACACTGAAGCTTTCTTT.

J is TRBJ2-1 and V is TRBV29-1; the match to TRBD2 covers 9 bases. The CDR3 has 16 residues. V dropped 3 bases and J dropped 10; count of bases not matched to a gene: 16. Germline V CDR1 and CDR2: SQVTM, ANQGSEA. The CDR3 DNA reads TGCAGCGTTGATTCGCGAGCGGGGGGAATGGCATGGGAGCAGTTCTTC. It is translated as CSVDSRAGGMAWEQFF.

This clonotype was seen a handful of times. The chain has TRBV28 and TRBJ2-7; D unclear. The germline V gene encodes CDR1 MDHEN and CDR2 SYDVKM. The length of the CDR3 is 12 residues. The V gene lost 2 bases and the J gene lost 6 bases, with 8 bases spanning the gap. The chain's CDR3 is CASSLLPSEQYF. The CDR3 DNA follows: TGTGCCAGCAGTTTACTCCCCTCCGAGCAGTACTTC.

This clonotype was picked up many times. The chain joins TRBV5-6 to TRBJ2-7; D gene ambiguous. The CDR3 is 13 amino acids. Germline V gene data show CDR1 as SGHDT and CDR2 as YYEEEE. V lost 0 bases and J lost 2, with 6 bases in between. Here the CDR3 reads CASSLGSAYEQYF. The DNA for the CDR3 is TGTGCCAGCAGCTTGGGGAGCGCCTACGAGCAGTACTTC.

This clonotype was seen only a few times. CDR3 residues: CASSRRTGRETQYF. CDR3 DNA: TGTGCCAGCAGCCGTCGGACAGGGAGGGAGACCCAGTACTTC. The V and J genes are TRBV7-2 and TRBJ2-5; 8 bases match TRBD1. V shed 5 bases, J shed 5 bases, and the junction held 7 bases outside the gene matches. CDR1 is SGHTA, CDR2 FQGNSA, per germline. The CDR3 spans 14 residues.

This chain joins TRBV5-1 and TRBJ2-1; D tentatively fits TRBD1 or TRBD2 (5 bases each). The germline V and J ends were trimmed by 1 base and 0 bases, with 14 bases remaining between them. The germline CDR1 and CDR2 sequences are SGHRS and YFSETQ. The CDR3 sequence is 17 residues long. The CDR3 DNA reads TGCGCCAGCAGCTTGAACTTGAGGGGAAGCTCCTACAATGAGCAGTTCTTC. This encodes CASSLNLRGSSYNEQFF.

The chain employs TRBV3-1 and TRBJ2-4; 8 nucleotides agree with TRBD1. The junction had 6 bases not matched to a gene; V was cut back by 1 base and J by 1 base. This CDR3 spans 17 amino acids. Germline V gene lookup returns CDR1 LGHDT and CDR2 YNNKEL (reference sequence). CDR3 residues: CASSQATGEIAKNIQYF. CDR3 DNA: TGTGCCAGCAGCCAAGCGACAGGGGAAATCGCCAAAAACATTCAGTACTTC.

The chain carries TRBV7-9 and TRBJ2-7, with D possibly being TRBD2 (5 bases). Germline V gene lookup returns CDR1 SEHNR and CDR2 FQNEAQ (reference sequence). V gave up 2 bases and J gave up 0 bases, with 20 bases separating them. This CDR3 region has 18 residues. CDR3 protein: CASSLPPITGRSSYEQYF. The CDR3 bases are TGTGCCAGCAGCTTACCCCCTATAACGGGAAGGAGCTCCTACGAGCAGTACTTC.

This clonotype was detected a few times. The V and J genes are TRBV20-1 and TRBJ2-5; 8 bases are shared with TRBD2. The V and J ends lost 5 bases and 5 bases, in that order; junction bases with no gene match: 1. The CDR3 covers 11 residues. Germline CDR1 reads DFQATT; CDR2 reads SNEGSKA (reference sequence). CDR3 residues: CSAGTRETQYF. DNA of the CDR3: TGCAGTGCTGGGACTAGGGAGACCCAGTACTTC.

The V call is TRBV20-1, the J call TRBJ2-1; D remains ambiguous. Per the germline V gene, CDR1 is DFQATT and CDR2 is SNEGSKA (reference sequence). V lost 4 bases to trimming and J lost 0 bases, with 10 bases between them. This CDR3 region has 14 residues. The CDR3 loop is CSAIKRSSYNEQFF. CDR3 bases: TGCAGTGCTATTAAGCGCAGCTCCTACAATGAGCAGTTCTTC.

V usage is TRBV7-9 and J usage is TRBJ1-4; no reliable D call. CDR1 and CDR2 from the germline V gene are SEHNR and FQNEAQ (reference sequence). The germline V and J ends were trimmed by 0 bases and 0 bases, with 2 bases remaining between them. The CDR3 totals 14 residues. CDR3 sequence (DNA): TGTGCCAGCAGCTTAGCCGCAACTAATGAAAAACTGTTTTTT. The encoded protein is CASSLAATNEKLFF.

The chain employs TRBV5-6 and TRBJ2-3, with a possible D match to TRBD2 (6 bases). Germline-derived CDR1 and CDR2 are SGHDT and YYEEEE. The CDR3 sequence is 17 residues long. Trimming shortened V by 5 bases and J by 2 bases, and 21 bases separated the two germline ends. DNA for the CDR3: TGTGCCAGCAGATTCTCTTGGGGGGAGAAGCCCACAGATACGCAGTATTTT. It yields the protein CASRFSWGEKPTDTQYF.

This clonotype was recorded at least ten times. V gene TRBV3-1 combines with J gene TRBJ2-3; D unresolved. The germline V gene has CDR1 LGHDT and CDR2 YNNKEL (reference sequence). Trimming took 3 bases from V and 0 from J, leaving 1 base between them. This CDR3 comprises 12 residues. The CDR3 reads CASSHSTDTQYF. The CDR3 DNA reads TGTGCCAGCAGCCACAGCACAGATACGCAGTATTTT.

The V call is TRBV7-9, the J call TRBJ1-1; 8 positions agree with TRBD1. Germline values: CDR1 SEHNR, CDR2 FQNEAQ (reference sequence). Germline trimming cut 11 bases from V and 5 bases from J; bases unmatched to any gene: 13. The CDR3 has 14 residues. CDR3 protein: CASELQGARTEAFF. The CDR3 DNA follows: TGTGCCTCTGAACTTCAGGGGGCGAGGACTGAAGCTTTCTTT.

V and J are TRBV7-8 and TRBJ2-3; TRBD1 is a possible D gene (5 bases). There are 15 residues in the CDR3. CDR1 is SGHVS, CDR2 FQNEAQ, per germline. Trimming took off 3 bases at V and 0 bases at J, with 10 bases between the two ends. CDR3 sequence (DNA): TGTGCCAGCAGCTTCTCTGGACAAAGCACAGATACGCAGTATTTT. It is translated as CASSFSGQSTDTQYF.